The 25 T cell receptor beta chains below were found in one sample sequenced in a study of identical twins. Each CDR3 protein gets one entry after TCRdb re-called the 5' RACE reads with MiXCR. The sample has 700,000 to 950,000 distinct CDR3 sequences, 12% seen once; the top ten hold around 1.5%. These data are also associated with another study on yellow fever vaccine responses in identical twins.

What was sequenced was PBMCs. The receptors shown here come from a woman between 18 and 29 years old in good health.

The chain combines TRBV25-1 with TRBJ2-7, with unresolved D. Germline values: CDR1 MGHDK, CDR2 SYGVNS. The CDR3 loop spans 14 amino acids. V was trimmed by 2 bases and J by 2 bases, leaving 10 bases between them. DNA for the CDR3: TGTGCCAGCAGTGAAGGAAGTCCCCCCTACGAGCAGTACTTC. Amino acid sequence: CASSEGSPPYEQYF.

The chain combines TRBV4-1 with TRBJ2-5, with 7 bases identical to TRBD2. Trimming took 0 bases from V and 5 from J; bases not matched to a gene: 9. CDR3 length: 16 amino acids. The germline gives CDR1 MGHRA, CDR2 YSYEKL. The CDR3 spells CASSQDSPLGGETQYF. The CDR3 DNA follows: TGCGCCAGCAGCCAAGATTCACCCCTCGGGGGGGAGACCCAGTACTTC.

Only a few counts were recorded for this clonotype. The CDR3 protein is CASSKNLQGTAEAFF. The CDR3 DNA reads TGTGCCAGCAGCAAAAACTTACAGGGGACCGCTGAAGCTTTCTTT. V usage is TRBV7-6 and J usage is TRBJ1-1, with 7 positions matching TRBD1. Germline V gene sequence: CDR1 SGHVS, CDR2 FNYEAQ. The J segment lost 6 bases and the V segment lost 5 bases, leaving 12 bases of the junction unmatched. This CDR3 comprises 15 residues. Using reference TRBV7-6 and TRBJ1-1 for the parts outside the CDR3, the full variable domain is GAGVSQSPRYKVTKRGQDVALRCDPISGHVSLYWYRQALGQGPEFLTYFNYEAQQDKSGLPNDRFSAERPEGSISTLTIQRTEQRDSAMYRCASSKNLQGTAEAFFGQGTRLTVV.

This clonotype came up many times. The chain carries TRBV27 and TRBJ1-5, with D unclear. This CDR3 has 14 amino acids. Trimming removed 4 bases at V and 0 bases at J, with 7 bases between. Germline V gene data show CDR1 as MNHEY and CDR2 as SMNVEV (reference sequence). As DNA, the CDR3 is TGTGCCAGCAGTTCCACAGATAGCAATCAGCCCCAGCATTTT. Protein product: CASSSTDSNQPQHF.

The chain employs TRBV20-1 and TRBJ2-5; 7 bases map to TRBD2. V was pared by 5 bases and J by 5 bases, with 5 bases of the junction left unmatched. Germline V gene sequence: CDR1 DFQATT, CDR2 SNEGSKA (reference sequence). This CDR3 is 12 amino acids long. The CDR3 nucleotides read TGCAGTGCTCCCCGGGGGGTGGAGACCCAGTACTTC. It yields the protein CSAPRGVETQYF.

V is TRBV12-3 or TRBV12-4 and J is TRBJ1-2; 9 nucleotides agree with TRBD1. The CDR3 sequence is 15 residues long. J lost 3 bases, V lost 4 bases, and 6 bases had no gene match. CDR3: CASSSTTGGHYGYTF. The CDR3 region has the DNA TGTGCCAGCAGTTCCACAACAGGGGGCCACTATGGCTACACCTTC.

This clonotype was counted a few times. The chain combines TRBV28 with TRBJ2-3; D unresolved. The CDR3 has 14 amino acids. Trimming left V 2 bases short and J 1 base short, with 7 bases between. Germline V lookup: CDR1 MDHEN, CDR2 SYDVKM. CDR3 sequence: CASSLTSRTDTQYF. DNA of the CDR3: TGTGCCAGCAGTTTAACGTCGCGCACAGATACGCAGTATTTT.

This clonotype was recorded at least ten times. The chain is built from TRBV5-5 and TRBJ1-5; no definite D call. V gave up 0 bases and J gave up 0 bases, with 10 bases separating them. The CDR3 extends over 16 amino acids. CDR1 is SGHKS and CDR2 is YYEKEE in the germline V gene (reference sequence). The CDR3 reads CASSLAGSHSNQPQHF. The CDR3 region has the DNA TGTGCCAGCAGCTTGGCAGGTTCTCATAGCAATCAGCCCCAGCATTTT. The complete variable domain, with remaining parts taken from reference TRBV5-5 and TRBJ1-5, reads DAGVTQSPTHLIKTRGQQVTLRCSPISGHKSVSWYQQVLGQGPQFIFQYYEKEERGRGNFPDRFSARQFPNYSSELNVNALLLGDSALYLCASSLAGSHSNQPQHFGDGTRLSIL.

This rearrangement joins TRBV14 to TRBJ2-7; unclear D gene. Germline V CDR1 and CDR2: SGHDN, FVKESK. The CDR3 contains 14 residues. Trimming shortened V by 2 bases and J by 2 bases, and 10 bases separated the two germline ends. The CDR3 DNA is TGTGCCAGCAGCCAAAATCAAGGAGCCTACGAGCAGTACTTC. It is translated as CASSQNQGAYEQYF. Drawing the rest from reference TRBV14 and TRBJ2-7, the complete variable domain is EAGVTQFPSHSVIEKGQTVTLRCDPISGHDNLYWYRRVMGKEIKFLLHFVKESKQDESGMPNNRFLAERTGGTYSTLKVQPAELEDSGVYFCASSQNQGAYEQYFGPGTRLTVT.

This clonotype was seen only a few times. The chain couples TRBV6-1 to TRBJ2-3, with 7 positions matching TRBD1. Per the germline V gene, CDR1 is MNHNS and CDR2 is SASEGT. There are 14 residues in the CDR3. The trim removed 5 bases at V and 2 bases at J, leaving 4 bases unmatched. The CDR3 sequence is CASSQTGATDTQYF. The CDR3 coding sequence is TGTGCCAGCAGTCAAACAGGGGCCACAGATACGCAGTATTTT.

CDR3 sequence reads: CASTHPGEKLFF. DNA of the CDR3: TGTGCCAGCACCCATCCCGGCGAAAAACTGTTTTTT. The rearrangement joins TRBV6-5 to TRBJ1-4; no firm D call. The CDR3 extends over 12 amino acids. CDR1 is MNHEY and CDR2 is SVGAGI in the germline V gene. Trimming left V 7 bases short and J 8 bases short, with 11 bases between.

This clonotype was recorded a few times. The CDR3 bases are TGCGCCAGCAGCCAACCCGCCGGACAGCTGAACACTGAAGCTTTCTTT. Translated, it gives CASSQPAGQLNTEAFF. The chain links TRBV4-1 to TRBJ1-1, with D perhaps matching TRBD1 (6 bases). Trimming cost V 2 bases and J 0 bases, with 13 bases left between them. The CDR3 runs 16 residues. Germline CDR1 reads MGHRA; CDR2 reads YSYEKL.

The chain carries TRBV5-1 and TRBJ1-1; no firm D call. This CDR3 spans 15 amino acids. CDR1 and CDR2 from the germline V gene are SGHRS and YFSETQ. Trimming left V 4 bases short and J 6 bases short, with 19 bases between. CDR3 nucleotides: TGCGCCAGCAGCGCTGGAGATACTTGGAGCGCTGAAGCTTTCTTT. It specifies CASSAGDTWSAEAFF. Full variable domain (remainder filled in from reference TRBV5-1 and TRBJ1-1): KAGVTQTPRYLIKTRGQQVTLSCSPISGHRSVSWYQQTPGQGLQFLFEYFSETQRNKGNFPGRFSGRQFSNSRSEMNVSTLELGDSALYLCASSAGDTWSAEAFFGQGTRLTVV.

J is TRBJ2-1 and V is TRBV4-1; D is uncertain. V lost 0 bases to trimming and J lost 8 bases, with 14 bases between them. CDR1 is MGHRA, CDR2 YSYEKL, per germline. The length of the CDR3 is 15 residues. CDR3 in DNA: TGCGCCAGCAGCCAAGATATGTTGGGAACTTATGAGCAGTTCTTC. It translates to CASSQDMLGTYEQFF.

This chain joins TRBV28 and TRBJ2-2, with 7 bases identical to TRBD2. J was trimmed by 5 bases and V by 6 bases; bases with no gene match: 12. CDR1 is MDHEN and CDR2 is SYDVKM in the germline V gene. The CDR3 is 16 amino acids. The CDR3 DNA is TGTGCCAGCAGCCCCGGGCAGCAGCGGGGAACCGGGGAGCTGTTTTTT. As protein: CASSPGQQRGTGELFF.

V is TRBV5-1 and J is TRBJ2-1; TRBD1 agrees at 10 bases. The CDR3 length is 16 residues. Per the germline V gene, CDR1 is SGHRS and CDR2 is YFSETQ. The trim removed 5 bases at V and 2 bases at J, leaving 7 bases unmatched. The CDR3 nucleotides are TGCGCCAGCAGAATGACTGACAGGGGGCCCTACAATGAGCAGTTCTTC. Translating gives CASRMTDRGPYNEQFF.

This clonotype was detected many times. The V gene is TRBV5-1, the J gene TRBJ1-6, with 11 bases lining up with TRBD1. The CDR3 loop spans 14 amino acids. Germline CDR1 reads SGHRS; CDR2 reads YFSETQ. J gave up 9 bases and V 4 bases, and 3 bases lay outside the gene matches. The CDR3: CASSLDRGRSPLHF. The CDR3 region has the DNA TGCGCCAGCAGCCTGGACAGGGGGCGTTCACCCCTCCACTTT.

This clonotype was found a few times. The gene calls are TRBV20-1 and TRBJ2-1; 8 positions match TRBD2. This CDR3 spans 18 amino acids. After removal of 3 bases from V and 4 bases from J, the junction contained 17 bases not matched to a gene. Germline CDR1 DFQATT, CDR2 SNEGSKA (reference sequence). Here the CDR3 reads CSASIPPLLAEPYNEQFF. The CDR3 bases are TGCAGTGCTAGTATCCCCCCTCTACTAGCGGAACCTTACAATGAGCAGTTCTTC.

This clonotype was observed at least ten times. This chain joins TRBV2 and TRBJ1-1, with D possibly matching TRBD1 (6 bases). CDR3 length: 12 amino acids. The germline V gene has CDR1 SNHLY and CDR2 FYNNEI. V was trimmed by 4 bases and J by 6 bases, leaving 9 bases between them. CDR3 nucleotide sequence: TGTGCCAGCAGTGTTCAGGGGTCTGAAGCTTTCTTT. This encodes CASSVQGSEAFF.

This clonotype has only a few counts. The chain links TRBV19 to TRBJ1-6, with D possibly TRBD1 on 5 matching bases. CDR1 and CDR2 (germline): LNHDA, SQIVND (reference sequence). V lost 4 bases and J 9 bases, leaving 10 bases between the germline ends. This CDR3 is 13 amino acids long. CDR3 sequence: CASSTATVSPLHF. Here the CDR3 DNA reads TGTGCCAGTAGTACCGCGACAGTTTCACCCCTCCACTTT.

This clonotype was counted between two and nine times. The chain employs TRBV12-3 or TRBV12-4 and TRBJ2-4; 10 bases line up with TRBD2. V lost 5 bases, J lost 1 base, and 17 bases stayed unmatched. CDR3 length: 20 amino acids. The CDR3 protein is CASSPARIAGGELAKNIQYF. Here the CDR3 DNA reads TGTGCCAGCAGTCCAGCCAGAATAGCGGGAGGAGAACTCGCCAAAAACATTCAGTACTTC.

This clonotype appeared many times. The chain uses TRBV28 and TRBJ2-7; 8 bases match TRBD1. J gave up 4 bases and V 5 bases, and 7 bases lay outside the gene matches. CDR1 MDHEN and CDR2 SYDVKM come from the germline V gene. This CDR3 region has 14 residues. Here the CDR3 reads CASSPRQGLYEQYF. DNA for the CDR3: TGTGCCAGCAGTCCGCGACAGGGGTTGTACGAGCAGTACTTC.

The gene calls are TRBV18 and TRBJ2-7; D is unclear. This CDR3 contains 13 residues. Germline CDR1 KGHSH, CDR2 LQKENI. The germline V and J ends were trimmed by 6 bases and 2 bases, with 11 bases remaining between them. The CDR3, as DNA: TGTGCCAGCTCCTCCCTTGGGGCCTACGAGCAGTACTTC. Its protein product is CASSSLGAYEQYF.

The J gene is TRBJ1-6, the V gene TRBV5-8; D gene uncertain. The germline CDR1 and CDR2 sequences are SGHTS and YDEGEE. V was cut by 3 bases and J by 3 bases, with 10 bases left in between. CDR3 length: 15 residues. The DNA for the CDR3 is TGTGCCAGCAGCTCGACTGAAGGCTATAATTCACCCCTCCACTTT. Its protein product is CASSSTEGYNSPLHF.

This clonotype was counted at least ten times. This sequence joins TRBV12-3 or TRBV12-4 and TRBJ2-7, with D possibly being TRBD2 (6 bases). The CDR3 has 13 amino acids. V was pared by 6 bases and J by 2 bases, with 11 bases between. The CDR3 is CASRLGLAYEQYF. The DNA for the CDR3 is TGTGCCAGCAGGTTGGGACTGGCCTACGAGCAGTACTTC.